This T cell receptor (beta chain) was captured in a study of blood T cell repertoires in COVID-19. Study-level background: PBMCs, B-cell-depleted T cells, or T cells provided the cDNA or gDNA that made up the material.

For recovered donors of Cohort 3, there were two negative PCRs, clearance, or symptom resolution. The table came from immunoSEQ multiplex PCR; TCRdb's copy has only in-frame clones and leaves some out. The repertoire holds around 180,000 clones, about four fifths seen once, with about an eighth in the top ten. This CDR3 spans 13 amino acids. This clone has more than one count but fewer than ten. V usage is TRBV21-1 and J usage is TRBJ1-1. TRBV21-1 corresponds to a pseudogene. This TCR was recovered from a man aged 45-65 years who had recovered from COVID-19. Sequencing input: PBMCs or T cells enriched from blood (not recorded which). CDR3 nucleotide sequence: TGTGCCAGCAGCCTCGGGGGGGGGCTTGAAGCTTTCTTT. Translating gives CASSLGGGLEAFF.